The sequence of this T cell receptor (beta chain) was determined in a study of blood T cell repertoires in COVID-19. Background on the study: From T cells, B-cell-depleted T cells, or PBMCs came the material, which was cDNA or gDNA.

Per the authors' pipeline: Estimated nucleated cell counts came from reference gene primer amplification. The method was immunoSEQ multiplex PCR; TCRdb's version includes in-frame clones alone and lacks a portion of them. V and J calls and clone size are copied from that table; D and trimming were computed from the DNA. The data hold hundreds of thousands of clones, with approximately 92% observed a single time. Germline lookup yields CDR1 SGHTA and CDR2 FQGTGA. V lost 5 bases to trimming and J lost 6 bases, with 23 bases between them. The length of the CDR3 is 17 residues. The rearrangement links TRBV7-3 to TRBJ2-1; possible D gene TRBD1, 6 bases. The material sequenced was PBMCs or T cells enriched from blood (not recorded which). The TCR sequence derives from a man between 18 and 35 years old who had recovered from COVID-19. In DNA form, the CDR3 reads TGTGCCAGCAGCGTTAAATGGGGGCCAACCCGCTCCAATGAGCAGTTCTTC. It codes for CASSVKWGPTRSNEQFF.